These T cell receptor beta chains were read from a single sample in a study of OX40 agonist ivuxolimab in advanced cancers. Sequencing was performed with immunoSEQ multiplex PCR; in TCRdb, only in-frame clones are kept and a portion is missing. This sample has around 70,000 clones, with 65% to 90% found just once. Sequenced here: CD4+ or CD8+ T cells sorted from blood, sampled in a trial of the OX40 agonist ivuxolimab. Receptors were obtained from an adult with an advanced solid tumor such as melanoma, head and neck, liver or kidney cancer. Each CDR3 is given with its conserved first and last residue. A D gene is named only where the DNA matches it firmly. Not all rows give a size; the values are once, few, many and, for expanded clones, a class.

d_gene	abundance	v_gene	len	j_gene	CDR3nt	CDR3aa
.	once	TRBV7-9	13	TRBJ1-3	TGTGCCAGCAGCTTCCCTCAGGGAAACACCATATATTTT	CASSFPQGNTIYF
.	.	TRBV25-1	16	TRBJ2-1	TGTGCCACCTCTTCCACCGGGCAGGGAGCAGAGAATGAGCAGTTCTTC	CATSSTGQGAENEQFF
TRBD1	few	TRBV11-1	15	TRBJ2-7	TGTGCCAGCAGGGACGGAACAGGGGGCCTCTACGAGCAGTACTTC	CASRDGTGGLYEQYF
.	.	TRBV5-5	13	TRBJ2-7	TGTGCCAGCAGGAGGGGGGGCACTTACGAGCAGTACTTC	CASRRGGTYEQYF
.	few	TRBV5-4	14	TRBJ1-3	TGTGCCAGCAGCCTGCAGGGCCCCGGAAACACCATATATTTT	CASSLQGPGNTIYF
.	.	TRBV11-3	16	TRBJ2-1	TGTGCCAGCTTGGGTCCGGGCCAGGATGTCTACAATGAGCAGTTCTTC	CASLGPGQDVYNEQFF
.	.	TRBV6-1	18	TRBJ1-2	TGTGCCAGCAGTGAAGCGCTTCGGAAGGGGTTGTTTTATGGTGGCTACACCTTC	CASSEALRKGLFYGGYTF
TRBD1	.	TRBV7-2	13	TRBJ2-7	TGTGCCAGCGCCGCGGACAGGGGGGACGAGCAGTACTTC	CASAADRGDEQYF
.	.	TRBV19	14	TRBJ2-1	TGTGCCAGTAGTATAGCGGGGAACTACAATGAGCAGTTCTTC	CASSIAGNYNEQFF
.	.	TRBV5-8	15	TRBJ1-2	TGTGCCAGCAAATACGTAGGAACTGATAACTATGGCTACACCTTC	CASKYVGTDNYGYTF
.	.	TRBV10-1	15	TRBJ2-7	TGCGCCAGCAGTGATAGGGGGGATCGTACGTACGAGCAGTACTTC	CASSDRGDRTYEQYF
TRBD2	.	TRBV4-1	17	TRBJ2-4	TGCGCCAGCAGCCAAGAGGGACTAGCGGGAGCCAAAAACATTCAGTACTTC	CASSQEGLAGAKNIQYF
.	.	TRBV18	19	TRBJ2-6	TGTGCCAGCTCCCCCGCCGTGCCAGGGGGAGGGTCTGGGGCCAACGTCCTGACTTTC	CASSPAVPGGGSGANVLTF
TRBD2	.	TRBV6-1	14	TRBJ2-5	TGTGCCAGCAGTAGCGGGGGGGCCGAAGAGACCCAGTACTTC	CASSSGGAEETQYF
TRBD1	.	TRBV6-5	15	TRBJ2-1	TGTGCCAGCAGTTACCGGGACAGGGGGCTTTATGAGCAGTTCTTC	CASSYRDRGLYEQFF
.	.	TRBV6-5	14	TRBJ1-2	TGTGCCAGCATCGAAACCGTTACAGGGAGCGGCTACACCTTC	CASIETVTGSGYTF
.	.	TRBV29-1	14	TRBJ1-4	TGCAGCGTTGGGTCCCTAGGGACTAATGAAAAACTGTTTTTT	CSVGSLGTNEKLFF
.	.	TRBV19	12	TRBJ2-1	TGTGCCAGCGAGACAGGCTACAATGAGCAGTTCTTC	CASETGYNEQFF
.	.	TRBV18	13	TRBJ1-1	TGTGCCAGCTCACGGGACTCCTGGGCTGAAGCTTTCTTT	CASSRDSWAEAFF
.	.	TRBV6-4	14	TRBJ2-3	TGTGCCAGCAGCATGGGACTTCCCACAGATACGCAGTATTTT	CASSMGLPTDTQYF
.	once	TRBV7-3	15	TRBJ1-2	TGTGCCAGCAGCTTAGAAAGGAAAGCTAACTATGGCTACACCTTC	CASSLERKANYGYTF
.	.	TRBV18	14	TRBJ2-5	TGTGCCAGCTCACCGGCGGTCAACCAAGAGACCCAGTACTTC	CASSPAVNQETQYF
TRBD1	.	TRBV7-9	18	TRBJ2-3	TGTGCCAGCAGCTTACCTCCGACAGGGAATACCAACACAGATACGCAGTATTTT	CASSLPPTGNTNTDTQYF
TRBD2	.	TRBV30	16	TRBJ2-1	TGTGCCTGGAGGTGGGGTAGCGGGGGTCCAAGAAGTGAGCAGTTCTTC	CAWRWGSGGPRSEQFF
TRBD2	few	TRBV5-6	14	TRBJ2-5	TGTGCCAGCAGGGAAATTGGGCGGGGGGAGACCCAGTACTTC	CASREIGRGETQYF
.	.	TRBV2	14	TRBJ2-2	TGTGCCAGCAGATTCGACAGGAACACCGGGGAGCTGTTTTTT	CASRFDRNTGELFF
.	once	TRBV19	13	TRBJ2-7	TGTGCCAGTAGTATAGGGGGGGCCGGCGAGCAGTACTTC	CASSIGGAGEQYF
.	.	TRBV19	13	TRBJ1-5	TGTGCCAGTAGCAGGGAGGAGGTTCAGCCCCAGCATTTT	CASSREEVQPQHF
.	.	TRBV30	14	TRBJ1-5	TGTGCCTGGAGTGTACGACAGAGGGATCAGCCCCAGCATTTT	CAWSVRQRDQPQHF
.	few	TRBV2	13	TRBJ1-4	TGTGCCAGCAACGGACAGTTAAATGAAAAACTGTTTTTT	CASNGQLNEKLFF
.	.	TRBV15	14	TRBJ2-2	TGTGCCACCAGCAGGGCTAGTTGGCCCGGGGAGCTGTTTTTT	CATSRASWPGELFF
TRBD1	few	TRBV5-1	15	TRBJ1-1	TGCGCCAGCAGCTTAATGACAGGGACGAACACTGAAGCTTTCTTT	CASSLMTGTNTEAFF
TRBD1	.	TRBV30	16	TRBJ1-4	TGTGCCTGTCCCGGGGCAGGGGGGACGACTAATGAAAAACTGTTTTTT	CACPGAGGTTNEKLFF
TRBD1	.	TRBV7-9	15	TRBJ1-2	TGTGCCAGCAGAGGCCGGACAGGTTTAAAGTATGGCTACACCTTC	CASRGRTGLKYGYTF
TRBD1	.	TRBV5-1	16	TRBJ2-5	TGCGCCAGCAGCGGGGGATGGGACAGCTTCCAAGAGACCCAGTACTTC	CASSGGWDSFQETQYF
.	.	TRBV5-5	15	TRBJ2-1	TGTGCCAGCAGCTCGGGAACGACGACTTACAATGAGCAGTTCTTC	CASSSGTTTYNEQFF
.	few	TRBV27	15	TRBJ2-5	TGTGCCAGCAGCCCCCTGGGAGCCTATGGGGAGACCCAGTACTTC	CASSPLGAYGETQYF
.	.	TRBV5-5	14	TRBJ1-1	TGTGCCAGCAGCTTGACCTTTAGAGACACTGAAGCTTTCTTT	CASSLTFRDTEAFF
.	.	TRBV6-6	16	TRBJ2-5	TGTGCCAGCAGTTCACCCCGTGGCAGGGCGGGGGAGACCCAGTACTTC	CASSSPRGRAGETQYF
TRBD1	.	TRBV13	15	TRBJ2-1	TGTGCCAGCAGCTTATCCATGGACAGGGTACCGTCGCAGTTCTTC	CASSLSMDRVPSQFF
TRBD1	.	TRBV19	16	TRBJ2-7	TGTGCCAGTAGTCCAGGGAGGAGGACAGGGGGCTACGAGCAGTACTTC	CASSPGRRTGGYEQYF
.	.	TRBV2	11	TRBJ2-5	TGTGCCAGCGGACAGCAAGAGACCCAGTACTTC	CASGQQETQYF
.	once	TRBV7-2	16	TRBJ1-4	TGTGCCAGCAGCCCTCGTTCCGGGGGGGGAAATGAAAAACTGTTTTTT	CASSPRSGGGNEKLFF
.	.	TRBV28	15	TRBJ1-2	TGTGCCAGCAGTTTCCTGCAGTTGGGTCACTATGGCTACACCTTC	CASSFLQLGHYGYTF